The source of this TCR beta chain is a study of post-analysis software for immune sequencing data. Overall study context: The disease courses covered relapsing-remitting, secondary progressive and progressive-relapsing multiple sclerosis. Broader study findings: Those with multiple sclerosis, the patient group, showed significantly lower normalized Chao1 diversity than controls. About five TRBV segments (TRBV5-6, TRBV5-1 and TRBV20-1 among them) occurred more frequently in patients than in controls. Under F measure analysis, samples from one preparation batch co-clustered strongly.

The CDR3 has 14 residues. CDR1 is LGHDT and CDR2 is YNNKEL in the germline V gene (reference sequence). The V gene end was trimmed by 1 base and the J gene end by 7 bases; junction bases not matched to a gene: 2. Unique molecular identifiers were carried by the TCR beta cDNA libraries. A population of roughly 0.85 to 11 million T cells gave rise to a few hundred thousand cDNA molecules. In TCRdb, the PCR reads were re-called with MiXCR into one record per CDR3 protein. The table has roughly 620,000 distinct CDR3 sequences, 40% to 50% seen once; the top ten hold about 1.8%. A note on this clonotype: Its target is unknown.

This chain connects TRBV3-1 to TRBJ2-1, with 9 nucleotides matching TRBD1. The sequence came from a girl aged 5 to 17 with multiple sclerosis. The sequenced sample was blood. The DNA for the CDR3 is TGTGCCAGCAGCCAAGCGGGGACAGGGAATGAGCAGTTCTTC. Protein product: CASSQAGTGNEQFF.